This TCR beta chain comes out of a study of blood T cell repertoires in COVID-19. Data came from immunoSEQ multiplex PCR; TCRdb stores just in-frame clones and leaves some out. The sample yields about 140,000 clones, 84% seen once. About this clone itself: One junction end disagrees with the germline gene, perhaps due to a read error.

The germline V gene encodes CDR1 MNHEY and CDR2 SVGAGI. The CDR3 extends over 11 amino acids. V gene TRBV6-5 combines with J gene TRBJ1-1; D ambiguous. The specimen was peripheral blood. The receptor was derived from a human donor in a cohort sampled during active COVID-19. CDR3 bases: TGTGCCAGCAGTATGAACAGTGAAGCTTTCTTT. This sequence encodes CASSMNSEAFF.